This T cell receptor (beta chain) was recovered during a study of response to subunit inactivated influenza vaccine. Study-wide findings and caveats: There was a suggestion from the authors that each seasonal influenza vaccination recruits few new T cells.

With 3 bases clipped from V and 2 bases from J, the junction kept 3 bases outside the gene matches. This CDR3 region has 15 residues. Note on this clonotype: The antigen remains undetermined.

TCRdb redid the calling of the RT-PCR reads with MiXCR, one entry per CDR3 protein. The sample has about 800,000 distinct CDR3 sequences; about 20% are singletons. The chain recombines TRBV12-3 or TRBV12-4 with TRBJ1-5, with 8 bases identical to TRBD1. The starting material was PBMCs from blood, obtained about 5 days after vaccination. The sequence derives from a man aged 50 or older who received an inactivated influenza vaccine. CDR3 DNA: TGTGCCAGCAGTTTCGCGACAGGGGGCAATCAGCCCCAGCATTTT. Translation gives CASSFATGGNQPQHF.